The 30 T cell receptor beta chains below come from one sample, sequenced in a study of blood T cell repertoires in COVID-19 (dated by TCRdb to 2020 to 2021). The library came from the immunoSEQ multiplex PCR assay. Here the immuneACCESS table is served through TCRdb, limited to in-frame sequences with V and J called. Missing clones are a known gap in these copies; in checked studies unresolved V genes cover under half, and the rest lacks a known reason. The table for this sample lists roughly 68,000 clones; approximately 80% of them were counted only once. Approximately 4% of the sample goes to the ten largest clones. The sequenced sample consisted of PBMCs or T cells enriched from blood (not recorded which). All receptors come from a woman aged 35 to 49 with acute COVID-19.

This rearrangement joins TRBV29-1 to TRBJ1-3, with D unresolved. V was trimmed by 4 bases and J by 8 bases, leaving 9 bases between them. Germline V gene lookup returns CDR1 SQVTM and CDR2 ANQGSEA. This CDR3 is 11 amino acids long. CDR3 DNA sequence: TGCAGCGTTGCCTCGGCGGACACCATATATTTT. Its translation: CSVASADTIYF. Full variable domain (remainder filled in from reference TRBV29-1 and TRBJ1-3): SAVISQKPSRDICQRGTSLTIQCQVDSQVTMMFWYRQQPGQSLTLIATANQGSEATYESGFVIDKFPISRPNLTFSTLTVSNMSPEDSSIYLCSVASADTIYFGEGSWLTVV.

V gene TRBV7-2 combines with J gene TRBJ2-7, with 10 bases aligning to TRBD2. From germline, CDR1 is SGHTA and CDR2 FQGNSA. The V gene end was trimmed by 1 base and the J gene end by 3 bases; junction bases not matched to a gene: 3. This CDR3 is 15 amino acids long. CDR3 sequence: CASSLVGTSDYEQYV. CDR3 sequence (DNA): TGTGCCAGCAGCTTAGTAGGGACTAGCGACTACGAGCAGTACGTC.

The genes are TRBV11-2 and TRBJ1-2; D gene ambiguous. Germline V CDR1 and CDR2: SGHAT, FQNNGV. Trimming cost V 0 bases and J 7 bases, with 15 bases left between them. This CDR3 comprises 15 residues. CDR3 in amino acids: CASSLERRLQAGYTF. In nucleotides, the CDR3 is TGTGCCAGCAGCTTAGAGCGCAGGCTTCAGGCTGGCTACACCTTC. Full variable domain (rest looked up from reference TRBV11-2 and TRBJ1-2): EAGVAQSPRYKIIEKRQSVAFWCNPISGHATLYWYQQILGQGPKLLIQFQNNGVVDDSQLPKDRFSAERLKGVDSTLKIQPAKLEDSAVYLCASSLERRLQAGYTFGSGTRLTVV.

This clone showed up just once. This chain's CDR3 is CASSSRLVWETQYF. CDR3 nucleotide sequence: TGTGCCAGCAGCTCCCGGTTGGTGTGGGAGACCCAGTACTTC. J is TRBJ2-5 and V is TRBV7-2; D gene unclear. Germline-derived CDR1 and CDR2 are SGHTA and FQGNSA. The CDR3 is made up of 14 amino acids. Trimming removed 4 bases from V and 5 bases from J, with 14 bases in between.

The rearrangement joins TRBV12-3 or TRBV12-4 to TRBJ2-3; D unresolved. The CDR3 sequence is 12 residues long. Trimming cost V 8 bases and J 1 base, with 7 bases left between them. CDR3 protein: CASDRGTDTQYF. Here the CDR3 DNA reads TGTGCCAGCGATAGAGGCACAGATACGCAGTATTTT.

This clone was detected only once. The V gene is TRBV6-2 or TRBV6-3, the J gene TRBJ1-1, with D possibly matching TRBD1 (6 bases). Germline lookup yields CDR1 MNHEY and CDR2 SVGEGT. The V end was cut by 5 bases, the J end by 3 bases, with 13 bases between. The CDR3 is 14 amino acids. This chain's CDR3 is CASSPRGSHTEAFF. DNA of the CDR3: TGTGCCAGCAGTCCAAGGGGGTCACACACTGAAGCTTTCTTT.

This chain connects TRBV28 to TRBJ2-5; 8 bases line up with TRBD1. This CDR3 comprises 15 residues. V dropped 5 bases and J dropped 5; count of bases not matched to a gene: 10. The germline gives CDR1 MDHEN, CDR2 SYDVKM. The CDR3 region is CASSLQGARLETQYF. Here the CDR3 DNA reads TGTGCCAGCAGTCTCCAGGGGGCGCGGTTGGAGACCCAGTACTTC.

This chain uses TRBV9 with TRBJ1-4; no definite D call. Germline lookup yields CDR1 SGDLS and CDR2 YYNGEE. The CDR3 contains 15 residues. V was pared by 1 base and J by 4 bases, with 11 bases between. The DNA for the CDR3 is TGTGCCAGCAGCGTAACCTGGAGAAGTAATGAAAAACTGTTTTTT. This gives the protein CASSVTWRSNEKLFF. The full variable domain, in which reference TRBV9 and TRBJ1-4 provide the parts outside the CDR3, is DSGVTQTPKHLITATGQRVTLRCSPRSGDLSVYWYQQSLDQGLQFLIQYYNGEERAKGNILERFSAQQFPDLHSELNLSSLELGDSALYFCASSVTWRSNEKLFFGSGTQLSVL.

There are many counts of this clone. The chain employs TRBV7-9 and TRBJ2-1, with D tentatively TRBD2 (6 bases). Per the germline V gene, CDR1 is SEHNR and CDR2 is FQNEAQ (reference sequence). V lost 8 bases to trimming and J lost 5 bases, with 16 bases between them. The CDR3 is made up of 14 amino acids. CDR3 residues: CASQTRSQDNEQFF. The CDR3 nucleotides read TGTGCCAGCCAGACTAGATCCCAAGACAATGAGCAGTTCTTC.

The V call is TRBV28, the J call TRBJ1-2; 7 positions agree with TRBD1. Germline CDR1 MDHEN, CDR2 SYDVKM. V lost 6 bases, J lost 8 bases, and 9 bases stayed unmatched. The CDR3 has 13 residues. The DNA for the CDR3 is TGTGCCAGCAGGTTTGCGGACAGGAGCGGCTACACCTTC. Amino acids: CASRFADRSGYTF.

V and J are TRBV19 and TRBJ2-2; 10 bases are shared with TRBD1. CDR3 length: 13 residues. V trimming: 8 bases; J trimming: 5 bases; junction bases outside the gene matches: 2. The V gene's germline CDR1 is LNHDA and CDR2 SQIVND (reference sequence). This chain's CDR3 is CASRTGGTGELFF. DNA for the CDR3: TGTGCCAGTCGGACAGGGGGGACCGGGGAGCTGTTTTTT.

The chain combines TRBV28 with TRBJ2-1, with 10 bases that match TRBD2. The length of the CDR3 is 12 residues. The V segment lost 4 bases and the J segment 15 bases; nucleotides outside the gene matches: 6. Germline V gene lookup returns CDR1 MDHEN and CDR2 SYDVKM. CDR3 nucleotides: TGTGCCAGCAGTTCCCAGCGGGAGGGCCTGTTCTTC. It yields the protein CASSSQREGLFF.

The genes are TRBV11-2 and TRBJ2-1; D uncertain. Trimming stripped 1 base from V and 0 bases from J, with 4 bases between. The CDR3 sequence is 14 residues long. Germline V gene lookup returns CDR1 SGHAT and CDR2 FQNNGV. In nucleotides, the CDR3 is TGTGCCAGCAGCTTAGCGTCCTCCTACAATGAGCAGTTCTTC. Its translation is CASSLASSYNEQFF.

The chain employs TRBV15 and TRBJ2-2; D possibly corresponds to TRBD2 (5 bases). Germline V gene lookup returns CDR1 LNHNV and CDR2 YYDKDF (reference sequence). The CDR3 totals 15 residues. Trimming took 5 bases from V and 7 from J, leaving 17 bases between them. The CDR3 DNA reads as TGTGCCACCAGCGCAACGGACTCCAATGTCGGGGAGCTGTTTTTT. Encoded protein: CATSATDSNVGELFF.

The J gene is TRBJ2-4, the V gene TRBV19, with 12 bases identical to TRBD1. V gave up 5 bases and J gave up 11 bases; unmatched junction bases: 13. In germline, CDR1 is LNHDA, CDR2 SQIVND (reference sequence). This CDR3 comprises 16 residues. CDR3 residues: CASSAARDRGQRVQYF. As DNA, the CDR3 is TGTGCCAGTAGTGCGGCCCGGGACAGGGGGCAAAGGGTTCAGTACTTC.

The chain joins TRBV27 to TRBJ1-1, with unresolved D. V dropped 5 bases and J dropped 5 bases, with 9 bases sitting between them. In germline, CDR1 is MNHEY, CDR2 SMNVEV (reference sequence). This CDR3 comprises 12 residues. The CDR3 coding sequence is TGTGCCAGCAGTCCAGGAGGTACTGAAGCTTTCTTT. It yields the protein CASSPGGTEAFF.

The chain carries TRBV4-1 and TRBJ1-6; 11 bases agree with TRBD1. The CDR3 loop spans 15 amino acids. The germline V gene encodes CDR1 MGHRA and CDR2 YSYEKL. V shed 6 bases and J 7 bases; nucleotides not matched to a gene: 5. The CDR3 DNA reads as TGCGCCAGCAGTCCCGGACAGGGGGCAAATTCACCCCTCCACTTT. Its translation is CASSPGQGANSPLHF.

This clone occurred once. The CDR3 sequence is CATSAKHAYEQYF. The CDR3 DNA is TGTGCCACCAGTGCCAAACACGCCTACGAGCAGTACTTC. The V gene is TRBV24-1, the J gene TRBJ2-7, with D unclear. Trimming removed 5 bases at V and 2 bases at J, with 9 bases between. The CDR3 totals 13 residues. Germline V gives CDR1 KGHDR, CDR2 SFDVKD.

The chain links TRBV29-1 to TRBJ2-3; 8 nucleotides align to TRBD2. The V gene end was trimmed by 7 bases and the J gene end by 3 bases; junction bases not matched to a gene: 9. Germline V gene sequence: CDR1 SQVTM, CDR2 ANQGSEA. The CDR3 is 14 residues long. The CDR3 reads CSALRGLGTDTQYF. CDR3 DNA sequence: TGCAGCGCCCTAAGGGGACTAGGAACAGATACGCAGTATTTT.

The chain couples TRBV25-1 to TRBJ2-3, with D unclear. In germline, CDR1 is MGHDK, CDR2 SYGVNS. The CDR3 consists of 12 residues. Trimming left V 4 bases short and J 4 bases short, with 6 bases between. The CDR3 DNA sequence: TGTGCCAGCAGTGTAGTCGCAGATACGCAGTATTTT. Translation gives CASSVVADTQYF.

This clone has just a few counts. The chain recombines TRBV5-6 with TRBJ2-5; no reliable D call. Deletions cut 0 bases from V and 0 bases from J, with 6 bases between. Germline-derived CDR1 and CDR2 are SGHDT and YYEEEE. The CDR3 totals 14 residues. CDR3 protein: CASSLEEYQETQYF. The CDR3 bases are TGTGCCAGCAGCTTGGAGGAGTACCAAGAGACCCAGTACTTC.

The chain is built from TRBV27 and TRBJ2-6; 9 bases align to TRBD1. The CDR3 has 15 amino acids. Trimming took 5 bases from V and 4 from J; bases not matched to a gene: 3. Germline-derived CDR1 and CDR2 are MNHEY and SMNVEV (reference sequence). The CDR3 loop is CASSDRGVGANVLTF. In DNA form, the CDR3 reads TGTGCCAGCAGTGACAGGGGGGTCGGGGCCAACGTCCTGACTTTC. The full variable domain, rest sourced from reference TRBV27 and TRBJ2-6, is EAQVTQNPRYLITVTGKKLTVTCSQNMNHEYMSWYRQDPGLGLRQIYYSMNVEVTDKGDVPEGYKVSRKEKRNFPLILESPSPNQTSLYFCASSDRGVGANVLTFGAGSRLTVL.

The V gene is TRBV27, the J gene TRBJ1-2; the D is unclear. Germline CDR1 MNHEY, CDR2 SMNVEV (reference sequence). This CDR3 spans 14 amino acids. The V gene lost 5 bases and the J gene lost 1 base, with 11 bases spanning the gap. As DNA, the CDR3 is TGTGCCAGCAGTGAGGAGGGCTTTAACTATGGCTACACCTTC. It translates to CASSEEGFNYGYTF.

The chain has TRBV9 and TRBJ2-7, with 9 bases fitting TRBD1. Trimming took 2 bases from V and 8 from J; bases not matched to a gene: 11. Looked up from germline, CDR1 is SGDLS and CDR2 is YYNGEE. This CDR3 is built from 15 residues. In DNA, the CDR3 is TGTGCCAGCAGCGTTGACGGACAGGGGCTTTCTCAGCAGTACTTC. Translating gives CASSVDGQGLSQQYF.

CDR3 sequence reads: CASSEPGPGGVNTIYF. The CDR3 bases are TGTGCCAGCAGTGAACCGGGACCGGGAGGGGTCAACACCATATATTTT. The chain employs TRBV25-1 and TRBJ1-3, with D possibly TRBD1 on 5 matching bases. V dropped 2 bases and J dropped 7 bases, with 18 bases sitting between them. The CDR3 is made up of 16 amino acids. The germline gives CDR1 MGHDK, CDR2 SYGVNS. Drawing the rest from reference TRBV25-1 and TRBJ1-3, the complete variable domain is EADIYQTPRYLVIGTGKKITLECSQTMGHDKMYWYQQDPGMELHLIHYSYGVNSTEKGDLSSESTVSRIRTEHFPLTLESARPSHTSQYLCASSEPGPGGVNTIYFGEGSWLTVV.

The chain couples TRBV15 to TRBJ1-2; TRBD1 aligns across 8 bases. The CDR3 totals 17 residues. CDR1 LNHNV and CDR2 YYDKDF come from the germline V gene (reference sequence). J lost 4 bases, V lost 2 bases, and 12 bases had no gene match. This CDR3 reads CATSRSGQGGLGYGYTF. For the CDR3, the DNA is TGTGCCACCAGCAGATCAGGACAGGGTGGACTAGGCTATGGCTACACCTTC.

The rearrangement joins TRBV2 to TRBJ1-1; D is perhaps TRBD1 (5 bases). The CDR3 has 14 amino acids. V gave up 1 base and J gave up 4 bases, with 10 bases separating them. The germline V gene encodes CDR1 SNHLY and CDR2 FYNNEI. Here the CDR3 DNA reads TGTGCCAGCAGTGAAGTGGGGAGGGGCACTGAAGCTTTCTTT. Protein product: CASSEVGRGTEAFF. Full variable domain (remainder filled in from reference TRBV2 and TRBJ1-1): EPEVTQTPSHQVTQMGQEVILRCVPISNHLYFYWYRQILGQKVEFLVSFYNNEISEKSEIFDDQFSVERPDGSNFTLKIRSTKLEDSAMYFCASSEVGRGTEAFFGQGTRLTVV.

This clone was observed a few times. The chain combines TRBV7-9 with TRBJ2-7, with unresolved D. With 4 bases removed from V and 2 bases from J, the gap between germline ends came to 9 bases. The CDR3 covers 13 residues. CDR1 is SEHNR and CDR2 is FQNEAQ in the germline V gene (reference sequence). DNA of the CDR3: TGTGCCAGCAGCTCTACAGTCCCCTACGAGCAGTACTTC. Its translation is CASSSTVPYEQYF. Together with reference TRBV7-9 and TRBJ2-7, the CDR3 gives the full variable domain: DTGVSQNPRHKITKRGQNVTFRCDPISEHNRLYWYRQTLGQGPEFLTYFQNEAQLEKSRLLSDRFSAERPKGSFSTLEIQRTEQGDSAMYLCASSSTVPYEQYFGPGTRLTVT.

This clone was detected only a few times. The gene calls are TRBV13 and TRBJ1-3; TRBD1 matches at 7 bases. Trimming removed 3 bases from V and 1 base from J; junction bases left unmatched: 6. Per the germline V gene, CDR1 is PRHDT and CDR2 is FYEKMQ (reference sequence). This CDR3 comprises 16 residues. CDR3 region: CASSLGQTLSGNTIYF. The CDR3 nucleotides read TGTGCCAGCAGCTTGGGACAGACGCTATCTGGAAACACCATATATTTT.

The chain employs TRBV5-5 and TRBJ1-2; tentatively, D is TRBD1 (6 bases). Germline V CDR1 and CDR2: SGHKS, YYEKEE (reference sequence). V lost 6 bases, J lost 8 bases, and 20 bases lay in between. The CDR3 totals 14 residues. The DNA of the CDR3 is TGTGCCAGCATCAACCCCATTGAGACAGGAGGCTACACCTTC. Residues: CASINPIETGGYTF.